A selection of T cell receptor beta chains follows, all from one sample in a study of blood T cell repertoires in COVID-19. TCRdb's copy holds only in-frame clones and misses some; the assay was immunoSEQ multiplex PCR. In the table there are approximately 98,000 clones, 88% of which are singletons. Sequences were obtained from peripheral blood. The receptor source for this set is a human donor in a cohort sampled during active COVID-19. Both conserved end residues are part of each CDR3. The order of the fields is CDR3 protein, J gene, D gene, V gene. A D gene is named only where the DNA matches it firmly.

CDR3: CASVGGGSKTQYF
J: TRBJ2-5
D: TRBD2
V: TRBV6-5

CDR3: CASSPPGHYEQYF
J: TRBJ2-7
D: .
V: TRBV18

CDR3: CASTPGQGGRGYGYTF
J: TRBJ1-2
D: TRBD1
V: TRBV19

CDR3: CAISAGDRGIVAGELFF
J: TRBJ2-2
D: TRBD1
V: TRBV19

CDR3: CASSVSADSANEKLFF
J: TRBJ1-4
D: .
V: TRBV9

CDR3: CASSQVQGSKSGTIYF
J: TRBJ1-3
D: .
V: TRBV4-1

CDR3: CASRRQGMNTEAFF
J: TRBJ1-1
D: TRBD1
V: TRBV19

CDR3: CASSQTREYVTYEQYF
J: TRBJ2-7
D: .
V: TRBV27

CDR3: CASSTPGDRNEQFF
J: TRBJ2-1
D: .
V: TRBV6-5

CDR3: CASSPLAGGSYNEQFF
J: TRBJ2-1
D: TRBD2
V: TRBV18

CDR3: CARTPRAGDSYEQYF
J: TRBJ2-7
D: .
V: TRBV7-5

CDR3: CASSPRGGQGETQYF
J: TRBJ2-5
D: TRBD1
V: TRBV5-8

CDR3: CASSYSGKGNTEAFF
J: TRBJ1-1
D: .
V: TRBV11-2

CDR3: CASSSRTHSTIYF
J: TRBJ1-3
D: .
V: TRBV12-3/TRBV12-4

CDR3: CASSEGTGDDSPLHF
J: TRBJ1-6
D: TRBD1
V: TRBV10-2

CDR3: CASSPGLALAKNIQYF
J: TRBJ2-4
D: TRBD2
V: TRBV4-1

CDR3: CASSHPTGEITYEQYF
J: TRBJ2-7
D: TRBD1
V: TRBV3-1/TRBV3-2

CDR3: CASSSWDSNTEAFF
J: TRBJ1-1
D: TRBD1
V: TRBV5-1

CDR3: CASSSPGQVYNEQFF
J: TRBJ2-1
D: TRBD1
V: TRBV27

CDR3: CASSLIAGGLDEQYF
J: TRBJ2-7
D: TRBD2
V: TRBV7-2

CDR3: CASTNGQGRNTIYF
J: TRBJ1-3
D: TRBD1
V: TRBV19

CDR3: CASRWGGAGDTEAFF
J: TRBJ1-1
D: .
V: TRBV19

CDR3: CASTHGSSYNEQFF
J: TRBJ2-1
D: .
V: TRBV6-5

CDR3: CASSGLAGGPNEQFF
J: TRBJ2-1
D: TRBD2
V: TRBV7-9

CDR3: CASAPGTGNYEQYF
J: TRBJ2-7
D: TRBD1
V: TRBV12-5

CDR3: CASSQLAGDGNTIYF
J: TRBJ1-3
D: .
V: TRBV23-1

CDR3: CASRSRQGEDEKLFF
J: TRBJ1-4
D: TRBD1
V: TRBV5-1

CDR3: CASSPRGGWTGGNEQYF
J: TRBJ2-7
D: TRBD1
V: TRBV7-8

CDR3: CASSLGASGYTGELFF
J: TRBJ2-2
D: TRBD2
V: TRBV7-8

CDR3: CSVEGAHPYGYTF
J: TRBJ1-2
D: .
V: TRBV29-1

CDR3: CASSTREPFLGNTIYF
J: TRBJ1-3
D: .
V: TRBV27

CDR3: CASSHYGLAGDNEQFF
J: TRBJ2-1
D: TRBD2
V: TRBV4-1

CDR3: CASSLISSNQPQHF
J: TRBJ1-5
D: .
V: TRBV7-2

CDR3: CASSEIEETQYF
J: TRBJ2-5
D: .
V: TRBV2

CDR3: CASGPPLETQYF
J: TRBJ2-5
D: .
V: TRBV3-1/TRBV3-2

CDR3: CASSKVGEQYF
J: TRBJ2-7
D: .
V: TRBV21-1

CDR3: CASTQGLAYEQYF
J: TRBJ2-7
D: .
V: TRBV2

CDR3: CASSLESSYGYTF
J: TRBJ1-2
D: .
V: TRBV5-4

CDR3: CASSPGVEQPQHF
J: TRBJ1-5
D: .
V: TRBV5-1

CDR3: CASRRTGDEQFF
J: TRBJ2-1
D: TRBD1
V: TRBV12-3/TRBV12-4

CDR3: CASSLVGGRGYTF
J: TRBJ1-2
D: .
V: TRBV28

CDR3: CASKGGAAETQYF
J: TRBJ2-5
D: .
V: TRBV2

CDR3: CSVVAGAGTEAFF
J: TRBJ1-1
D: .
V: TRBV29-1

CDR3: CASSKGQGTTGELFF
J: TRBJ2-2
D: TRBD1
V: TRBV5-1